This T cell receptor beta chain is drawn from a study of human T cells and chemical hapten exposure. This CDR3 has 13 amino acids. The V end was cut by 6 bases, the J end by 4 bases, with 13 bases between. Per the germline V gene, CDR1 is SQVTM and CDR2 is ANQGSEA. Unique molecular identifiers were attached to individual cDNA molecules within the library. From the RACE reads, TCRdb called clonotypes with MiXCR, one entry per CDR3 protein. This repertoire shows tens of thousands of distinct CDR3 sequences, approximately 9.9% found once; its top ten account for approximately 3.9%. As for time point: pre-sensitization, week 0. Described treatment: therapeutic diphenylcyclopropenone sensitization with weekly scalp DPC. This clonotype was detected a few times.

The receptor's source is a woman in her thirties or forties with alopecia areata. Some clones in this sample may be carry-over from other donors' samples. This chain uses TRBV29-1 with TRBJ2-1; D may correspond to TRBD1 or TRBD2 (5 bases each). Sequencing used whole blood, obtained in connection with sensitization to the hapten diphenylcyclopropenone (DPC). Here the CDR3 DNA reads TGCAGCGTCACCGGGACGGGATACAATGAGCAGTTCTTC. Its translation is CSVTGTGYNEQFF.